A single sample is the source of the 20 T cell receptor beta chains below, sequenced in a study of T cell responses to AZD1222 COVID-19 vaccine. Clones were read by immunoSEQ multiplex PCR, and TCRdb kept only the in-frame ones, dropping some. The sample has approximately 140,000 clones, 90% to 95% seen once. The sequenced sample was peripheral blood, obtained 28 days after the second AZD1222 dose. The receptors stem from an adult who received the AZD1222 COVID-19 vaccine.

The chain combines TRBV5-8 with TRBJ2-1; unclear D gene. This CDR3 comprises 13 residues. V was shortened by 5 bases and J by 9 bases, with 15 bases between the two germline ends. Per the germline V gene, CDR1 is SGHTS and CDR2 is YDEGEE. Here the CDR3 DNA reads TGTGCCAGCAGTTCCCGGGCAAGAGTTGAGCAGTTCTTC. It encodes CASSSRARVEQFF.

The rearrangement uses TRBV11-3 and TRBJ2-1; TRBD1 matches 10 bases. CDR3 length: 12 amino acids. Germline V gene data show CDR1 as SGHNT and CDR2 as YENEEA. V gave up 4 bases and J gave up 10 bases; unmatched junction bases: 1. CDR3 nucleotide sequence: TGTGCCAGCAGCTCGACAGGGGGCGAGCAGTTCTTC. Amino acid sequence: CASSSTGGEQFF.

This chain joins TRBV13 and TRBJ2-1, with D hard to call. Trimming removed 4 bases at V and 0 bases at J, with 13 bases between. This CDR3 contains 16 residues. Germline CDR1 is PRHDT and CDR2 is FYEKMQ (reference sequence). The CDR3 protein is CASSSQPLFSYNEQFF. CDR3 sequence (DNA): TGTGCCAGCAGCTCTCAGCCCTTGTTCTCCTACAATGAGCAGTTCTTC.

This sequence joins TRBV7-2 and TRBJ1-3; D not resolved. The CDR3 contains 16 residues. V shed 5 bases and J shed 4 bases, with 18 bases lying between them. Germline CDR1 and CDR2: SGHTA and FQGNSA. The CDR3 spells CASSVVAGLGGNTIYF. The CDR3 DNA reads as TGTGCCAGCAGCGTAGTGGCGGGTTTAGGAGGAAACACCATATATTTT. The full variable domain, its missing parts supplied by reference TRBV7-2 and TRBJ1-3, is GAGVSQSPSNKVTEKGKDVELRCDPISGHTALYWYRQSLGQGLEFLIYFQGNSAPDKSGLPSDRFSAERTGGSVSTLTIQRTQQEDSAVYLCASSVVAGLGGNTIYFGEGSWLTVV.

The gene calls are TRBV7-9 and TRBJ1-5, with TRBD1 as a possible D gene (6 bases). This CDR3 contains 14 residues. CDR1 and CDR2 (germline): SEHNR, FQNEAQ (reference sequence). V was shortened by 6 bases and J by 5 bases, with 14 bases between the two germline ends. CDR3 nucleotide sequence: TGTGCCAGCAGTCTGGGGGGGGGCGATCAGCCCCAGCATTTT. It encodes CASSLGGGDQPQHF.

This chain uses TRBV3-1 (or the pseudogene TRBV3-2) with TRBJ1-1; D not resolved. Between the trimmed V and J ends, which lost 2 bases and 4 bases, there was a span of 14 bases. Germline CDR1 is LGHDT and CDR2 is YNNKEL (reference sequence). This CDR3 comprises 15 residues. CDR3 residues: CASSQMLGVGTEAFF. CDR3 DNA sequence: TGTGCCAGCAGCCAAATGTTGGGAGTTGGCACTGAAGCTTTCTTT.

This rearrangement joins TRBV7-9 to TRBJ1-2; D perhaps matches TRBD1 (5 bases). CDR1 and CDR2 from the germline V gene are SEHNR and FQNEAQ (reference sequence). This CDR3 spans 13 amino acids. V gave up 5 bases and J gave up 10 bases, with 17 bases separating them. This CDR3 is CASSGDVHFYYTF. CDR3 DNA sequence: TGTGCCAGCAGCGGGGACGTCCACTTTTACTACACCTTC.

The gene calls are TRBV28 and TRBJ1-5; D possibly corresponds to TRBD1 (6 bases). This CDR3 contains 13 residues. Germline V gene data show CDR1 as MDHEN and CDR2 as SYDVKM. Trimming removed 10 bases from V and 9 bases from J, with 19 bases in between. CDR3 sequence reads: CATTGRLLWPQHF. Here the CDR3 DNA reads TGTGCCACGACAGGCAGGTTGTTGTGGCCCCAGCATTTT.

This rearrangement joins TRBV28 to TRBJ1-6; maybe TRBD1 (5 bases). This CDR3 has 14 amino acids. The V gene lost 3 bases and the J gene lost 6 bases, with 9 bases spanning the gap. The germline gives CDR1 MDHEN, CDR2 SYDVKM. The CDR3 protein is CASSFGQGNSPLHF. The CDR3 nucleotides are TGTGCCAGCAGTTTTGGCCAGGGTAATTCACCCCTCCACTTT.

Only one count was recorded for this clone. The chain is built from TRBV15 and TRBJ1-1; possible D gene TRBD1, 5 bases. The V gene lost 0 bases and the J gene lost 11 bases, with 22 bases spanning the gap. The germline gives CDR1 LNHNV, CDR2 YYDKDF (reference sequence). The CDR3 runs to 16 residues. In DNA form, the CDR3 reads TGTGCCACCAGCAGAGATCTCACGGGGGGATTGATGGGGGCTTTCTTT. Translating it yields CATSRDLTGGLMGAFF.

V and J are TRBV5-1 and TRBJ2-1; a possible D gene is TRBD2 (5 bases). Germline V lookup: CDR1 SGHRS, CDR2 YFSETQ. The CDR3 has 12 residues. Trimming pared 3 bases from V and 10 bases from J, leaving 11 bases between. The CDR3 region is CASSSGRREQFF. The CDR3 DNA reads as TGCGCCAGCAGCTCGGGAAGGAGGGAGCAGTTCTTC.

The chain combines TRBV7-9 with TRBJ2-3, with D perhaps matching TRBD1 (5 bases). V dropped 5 bases and J dropped 6 bases, with 27 bases sitting between them. This CDR3 region has 18 residues. Per the germline V gene, CDR1 is SEHNR and CDR2 is FQNEAQ (reference sequence). Here the CDR3 DNA reads TGTGCCAGCAGCGAGCGAGGTCCAGGGAAGAACCACAAGGATACGCAGTATTTT. Its translation: CASSERGPGKNHKDTQYF.

The rearrangement links TRBV7-2 to TRBJ2-7; maybe TRBD2 (6 bases). Trimming removed 5 bases at V and 3 bases at J, with 11 bases between. The germline V gene has CDR1 SGHTA and CDR2 FQGNSA. The CDR3 contains 13 residues. CDR3 sequence reads: CASSPGEYYEQYF. DNA of the CDR3: TGTGCCAGCAGCCCGGGAGAGTACTACGAGCAGTACTTC.

This chain connects TRBV7-9 to TRBJ2-7; D uncertain. Germline values: CDR1 SEHNR, CDR2 FQNEAQ (reference sequence). V was clipped by 5 bases and J by 3 bases, with 14 bases between them. The CDR3 runs 14 residues. CDR3 sequence (DNA): TGTGCCAGCAGCCAAGACGTACGTTACTACGAGCAGTACTTC. Translation: CASSQDVRYYEQYF.

The CDR3, as DNA: TGCGCCAGCAGGGGTGACAGGCTGGGACATGTGAACACTGAAGCTTTCTTT. It codes for CASRGDRLGHVNTEAFF. The chain has TRBV10-1 and TRBJ1-1; a possible D gene is TRBD1 (6 bases). V was shortened by 6 bases and J by 0 bases, with 20 bases between the two germline ends. CDR1 and CDR2 (germline): WNHNN, SYGVQD (reference sequence). The CDR3 extends over 17 amino acids.

CDR3 in amino acids: CASSLEGGPSTQYF. DNA for the CDR3: TGTGCCAGCAGCTTGGAGGGTGGTCCCTCGACCCAGTACTTC. The rearrangement joins TRBV5-5 to TRBJ2-5, with D hard to call. CDR3 size: 14 residues. Germline CDR1 SGHKS, CDR2 YYEKEE (reference sequence). Trimming took off 0 bases at V and 7 bases at J, with 13 bases between the two ends.

V is TRBV7-3 and J is TRBJ2-7; D unresolved. From germline, CDR1 is SGHTA and CDR2 FQGTGA. The CDR3 consists of 14 residues. V shed 0 bases and J shed 2 bases, with 8 bases lying between them. CDR3 coding DNA: TGTGCCAGCAGCTTAACTGCAGGTACCTACGAGCAGTACTTC. It encodes CASSLTAGTYEQYF.

CDR3 in amino acids: CASSLAGGPNTGELFF. For the CDR3, the DNA is TGTGCCAGCAGCCTAGCGGGAGGGCCTAACACCGGGGAGCTGTTTTTT. This rearrangement joins TRBV11-2 to TRBJ2-2; 12 nucleotides align to TRBD2. CDR1 SGHAT and CDR2 FQNNGV come from the germline V gene. After removal of 5 bases from V and 2 bases from J, the junction contained 3 bases not matched to a gene. CDR3 length equals 16 residues.

The rearrangement links TRBV2 to TRBJ2-6, with D possibly called TRBD1 or TRBD2 (5 bases each). Per germline, CDR1 SNHLY and CDR2 FYNNEI. With 6 bases removed from V and 0 bases from J, the gap between germline ends came to 9 bases. The CDR3 totals 15 residues. The CDR3 DNA sequence: TGTGCCAGCAGGTGGGGGATCTCTGGGGCCAACGTCCTGACTTTC. Encoded protein: CASRWGISGANVLTF.

This clone came up once. The chain is built from TRBV6-5 and TRBJ2-6, with D uncertain. The CDR3 contains 15 residues. The V end was cut by 2 bases, the J end by 4 bases, with 9 bases between. Germline assignment: CDR1 MNHEY and CDR2 SVGAGI. The CDR3 region is CASSYIGLGANVLTF. CDR3 DNA sequence: TGTGCCAGCAGTTACATAGGGTTAGGGGCCAACGTCCTGACTTTC.